This TCR beta chain came from a study of blood T cell repertoires in COVID-19. Study-level information: The analysed material was cDNA or gDNA that came from T cells, B-cell-depleted T cells, or PBMCs.

Per the study methods: Reference gene primer amplification gave estimated nucleated cell counts. Method: immunoSEQ multiplex PCR; TCRdb's copy keeps in-frame clones and lacks some. V and J calls and clone size are given by that table; D and trimming were obtained from the DNA. There are roughly 230,000 clones in the sample; roughly 80% occur only once, and around 3.7% lies in the top ten. The trim removed 4 bases at V and 4 bases at J, leaving 1 base unmatched. CDR3 length: 13 amino acids. Germline V gene sequence: CDR1 LGHDT, CDR2 YNNKEL (reference sequence). The clonotype comes from a middle-aged man who had recovered from COVID-19. The J gene is TRBJ2-3, the V gene TRBV3-1 (or the pseudogene TRBV3-2), with 8 bases fitting TRBD2. The specimen sequenced was PBMCs or T cells enriched from blood (not recorded which). CDR3 in amino acids: CASSLRGADTQYF. In DNA form, the CDR3 reads TGTGCCAGCAGCCTGCGGGGGGCAGATACGCAGTATTTT.